The 9 T cell receptor beta chains given below trace back to one sample, sequenced in a study of T cells in Graves' hyperthyroidism and ophthalmopathy. Amplified TCR beta CDR3 regions derived from RNA transcripts. First-round RT-PCR of the TCR CDR3 relied on the HTBI primer set. Using its own MiXCR run on the multiplex PCR reads, TCRdb lists one record per CDR3 protein. The table includes around 300,000 distinct CDR3 sequences, about 15% detected once. The sample taken for sequencing was blood. Receptor source: a woman in her 30s with Graves' hyperthyroidism.

This clonotype was seen more than once but under ten times. The gene calls are TRBV6-2 or TRBV6-3 and TRBJ2-7; tentatively, D is TRBD2 (5 bases). CDR1 and CDR2 (germline): MNHEY, SVGEGT. This CDR3 is built from 13 residues. The ends were cut back, 4 bases at V and 7 bases at J, with 14 bases in the middle. The CDR3 DNA reads as TGTGCCAGCAGTTTAGGAGGAATTGGAGAGCAGTACTTC. Its translation: CASSLGGIGEQYF.

This clonotype has more than one count but fewer than ten. The rearrangement joins TRBV5-1 to TRBJ2-1, with 8 bases lining up with TRBD1. The CDR3 is made up of 15 amino acids. The germline V gene has CDR1 SGHRS and CDR2 YFSETQ. Trimming took 0 bases from V and 5 from J; bases not matched to a gene: 4. CDR3 nucleotides: TGCGCCAGCAGCTTGGGGGACAGGCGCCACAATGAGCAGTTCTTC. Protein: CASSLGDRRHNEQFF.

There are many counts of this clonotype. This chain joins TRBV7-3 and TRBJ2-1; D call uncertain. With 5 bases removed from V and 6 bases from J, the gap between germline ends came to 11 bases. Germline values: CDR1 SGHTA, CDR2 FQGTGA. The CDR3 loop spans 13 amino acids. CDR3 region: CASSLDPLNEQFF. The CDR3 nucleotides read TGTGCCAGCAGCCTCGACCCCCTCAATGAGCAGTTCTTC.

This clonotype was observed at least ten times. Here the CDR3 DNA reads TGTGCCAGCAACCAGCGGGAGGGGAACACAGATACGCAGTATTTT. It yields the protein CASNQREGNTDTQYF. The genes are TRBV7-2 and TRBJ2-3; 10 nucleotides align to TRBD2. The CDR3 runs to 15 residues. Germline V gives CDR1 SGHTA, CDR2 FQGNSA. V was pared by 7 bases and J by 2 bases, with 6 bases of the junction left unmatched.

This clonotype was counted between two and nine times. The rearrangement joins TRBV5-4 to TRBJ2-1; D is tentatively TRBD1 or TRBD2 (5 bases each). The CDR3 length is 14 residues. Trimming removed 4 bases at V and 2 bases at J, with 10 bases between. Per germline, CDR1 SGHNT and CDR2 YYREEE (reference sequence). In nucleotides, the CDR3 is TGTGCCAGCAGCCCCCGGGACGCCTACAATGAGCAGTTCTTC. Protein: CASSPRDAYNEQFF. Looking up the rest from reference TRBV5-4 and TRBJ2-1 gives the full variable domain: ETGVTQSPTHLIKTRGQQVTLRCSSQSGHNTVSWYQQALGQGPQFIFQYYREEENGRGNFPPRFSGLQFPNYSSELNVNALELDDSALYLCASSPRDAYNEQFFGPGTRLTVL.

The table lists this clonotype with many counts. The V call is TRBV28, the J call TRBJ2-1, with a possible D match to TRBD1 (6 bases). V shed 1 base and J shed 7 bases, with 14 bases lying between them. The CDR3 is made up of 15 amino acids. CDR1 MDHEN and CDR2 SYDVKM come from the germline V gene. The CDR3 protein is CASSLLAGARNEQFF. The DNA of the CDR3 is TGTGCCAGCAGTTTATTGGCAGGGGCTAGGAATGAGCAGTTCTTC.

This clonotype was seen many times. CDR3 amino acids: CASSLGVNANTGELFF. The CDR3 coding sequence is TGCGCCAGCAGCTTGGGTGTAAACGCGAACACCGGGGAGCTGTTTTTT. The chain is built from TRBV5-1 and TRBJ2-2, with unresolved D. Trimming shortened V by 0 bases and J by 0 bases, and 9 bases separated the two germline ends. This CDR3 spans 16 amino acids. Germline V CDR1 and CDR2: SGHRS, YFSETQ.

This clonotype was counted between two and nine times. The chain is built from TRBV28 and TRBJ1-5; no reliable D call. The CDR3 consists of 14 residues. Germline V CDR1 and CDR2: MDHEN, SYDVKM. Deletions cut 6 bases from V and 6 bases from J, with 15 bases between. CDR3 bases: TGTGCCAGCAGCTCGGGTGGATTGAGTCAGCCCCAGCATTTT. Its protein is CASSSGGLSQPQHF.

About this clonotype itself: This sequence may be a read error, since a much larger clone differs from it by one base. The genes are TRBV27 and TRBJ2-2; a weak D match, TRBD1 (6 bases). The V gene's germline CDR1 is MNHEY and CDR2 SMNVEV (reference sequence). CDR3 length equals 16 residues. The chain's CDR3 is CAGSPSGTYYTGELFF. CDR3 nucleotide sequence: TGTGCCGGCAGTCCCTCCGGGACATACTACACCGGGGAGCTGTTTTTT.